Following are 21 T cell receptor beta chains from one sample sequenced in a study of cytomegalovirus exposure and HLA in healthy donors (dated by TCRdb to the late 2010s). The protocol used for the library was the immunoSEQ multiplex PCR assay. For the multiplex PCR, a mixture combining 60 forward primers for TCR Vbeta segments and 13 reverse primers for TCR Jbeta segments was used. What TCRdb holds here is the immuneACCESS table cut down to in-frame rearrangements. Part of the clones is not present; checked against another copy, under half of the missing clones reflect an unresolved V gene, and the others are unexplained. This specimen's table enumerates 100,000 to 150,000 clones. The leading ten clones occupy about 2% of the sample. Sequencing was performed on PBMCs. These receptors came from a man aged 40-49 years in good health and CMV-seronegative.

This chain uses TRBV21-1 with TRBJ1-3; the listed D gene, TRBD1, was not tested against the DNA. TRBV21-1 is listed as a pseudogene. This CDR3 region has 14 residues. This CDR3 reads CASSKAYRGNTIYF. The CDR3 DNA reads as TGTGCCAGCAGCAAAGCGTACAGAGGAAACACCATATATTTT.

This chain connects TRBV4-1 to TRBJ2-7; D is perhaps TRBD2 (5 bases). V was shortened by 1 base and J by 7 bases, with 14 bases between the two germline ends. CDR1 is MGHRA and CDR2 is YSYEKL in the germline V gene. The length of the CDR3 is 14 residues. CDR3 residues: CASSQVSPTGEQYF. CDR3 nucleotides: TGCGCCAGCAGCCAAGTGAGCCCGACGGGAGAGCAGTACTTC.

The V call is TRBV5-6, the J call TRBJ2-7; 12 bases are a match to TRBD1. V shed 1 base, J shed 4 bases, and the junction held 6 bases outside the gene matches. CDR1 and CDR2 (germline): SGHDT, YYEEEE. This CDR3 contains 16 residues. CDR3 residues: CASSLSGQGAGYEQYF. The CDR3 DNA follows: TGTGCCAGCAGCTTGTCGGGACAGGGGGCAGGATACGAGCAGTACTTC.

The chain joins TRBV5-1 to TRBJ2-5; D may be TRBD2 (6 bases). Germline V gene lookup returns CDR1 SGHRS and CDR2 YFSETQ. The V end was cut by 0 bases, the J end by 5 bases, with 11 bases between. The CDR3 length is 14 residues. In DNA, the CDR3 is TGCGCCAGCAGCTTGGGACGGGAGCACGAGACCCAGTACTTC. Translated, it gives CASSLGREHETQYF.

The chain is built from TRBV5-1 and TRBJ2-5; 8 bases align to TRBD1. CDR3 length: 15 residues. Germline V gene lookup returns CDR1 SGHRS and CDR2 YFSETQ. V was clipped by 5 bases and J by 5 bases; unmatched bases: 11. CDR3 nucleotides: TGCGCCAGCAGTTTTCTTACGACAGGGGATGAGACCCAGTACTTC. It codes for CASSFLTTGDETQYF.

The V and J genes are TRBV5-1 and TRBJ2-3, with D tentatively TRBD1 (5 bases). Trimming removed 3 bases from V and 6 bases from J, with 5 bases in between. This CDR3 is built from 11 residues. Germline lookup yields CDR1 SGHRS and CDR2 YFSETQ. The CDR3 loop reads CASSWGDTQYF. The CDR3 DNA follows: TGCGCCAGCAGCTGGGGCGATACGCAGTATTTT.

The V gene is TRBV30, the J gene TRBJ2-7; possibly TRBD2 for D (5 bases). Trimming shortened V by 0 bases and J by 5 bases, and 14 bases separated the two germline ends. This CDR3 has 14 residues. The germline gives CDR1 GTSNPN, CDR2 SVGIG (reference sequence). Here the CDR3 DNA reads TGTGCCTGGAGTGTAGGACTCCGGGTCAACGAGCAGTACTTC. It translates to CAWSVGLRVNEQYF. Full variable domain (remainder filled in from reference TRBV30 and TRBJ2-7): SQTIHQWPATLVQPVGSPLSLECTVEGTSNPNLYWYRQAAGRGLQLLFYSVGIGQISSEVPQNLSASRPQDRQFILSSKKLLLSDSGFYLCAWSVGLRVNEQYFGPGTRLTVT.

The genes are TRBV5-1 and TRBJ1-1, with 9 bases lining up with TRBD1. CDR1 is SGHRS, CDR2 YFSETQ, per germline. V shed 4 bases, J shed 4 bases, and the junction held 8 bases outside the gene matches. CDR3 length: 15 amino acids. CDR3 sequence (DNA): TGCGCCAGCAGCCTTCCATTGGGACAGGGCACTGAAGCTTTCTTT. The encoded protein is CASSLPLGQGTEAFF. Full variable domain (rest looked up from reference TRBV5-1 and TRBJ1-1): KAGVTQTPRYLIKTRGQQVTLSCSPISGHRSVSWYQQTPGQGLQFLFEYFSETQRNKGNFPGRFSGRQFSNSRSEMNVSTLELGDSALYLCASSLPLGQGTEAFFGQGTRLTVV.

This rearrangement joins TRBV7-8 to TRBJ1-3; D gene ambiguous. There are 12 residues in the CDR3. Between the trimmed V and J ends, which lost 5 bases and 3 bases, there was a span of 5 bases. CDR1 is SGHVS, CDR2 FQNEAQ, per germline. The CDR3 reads CASSEDGNTIYF. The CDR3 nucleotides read TGTGCCAGCAGCGAGGATGGAAACACCATATATTTT.

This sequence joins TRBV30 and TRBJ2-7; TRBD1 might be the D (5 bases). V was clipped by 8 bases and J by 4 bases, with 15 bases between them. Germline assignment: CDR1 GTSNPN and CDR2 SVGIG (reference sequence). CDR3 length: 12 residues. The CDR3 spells CATGKGAYEQYF. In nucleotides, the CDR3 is TGTGCCACCGGTAAAGGGGCTTACGAGCAGTACTTC.

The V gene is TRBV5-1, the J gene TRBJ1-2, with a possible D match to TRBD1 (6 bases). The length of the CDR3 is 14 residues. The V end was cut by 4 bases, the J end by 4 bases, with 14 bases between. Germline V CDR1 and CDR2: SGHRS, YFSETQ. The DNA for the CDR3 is TGCGCCAGCAGCAAACAGGGTAACGGCTATGGCTACACCTTC. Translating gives CASSKQGNGYGYTF.

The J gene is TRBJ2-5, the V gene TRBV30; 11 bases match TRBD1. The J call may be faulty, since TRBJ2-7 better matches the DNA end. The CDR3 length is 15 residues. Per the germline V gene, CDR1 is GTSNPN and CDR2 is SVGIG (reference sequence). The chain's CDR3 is CAWSVGDRGIYEQYF. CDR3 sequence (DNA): TGTGCCTGGAGTGTAGGGGACAGGGGGATCTACGAGCAGTACTTC.

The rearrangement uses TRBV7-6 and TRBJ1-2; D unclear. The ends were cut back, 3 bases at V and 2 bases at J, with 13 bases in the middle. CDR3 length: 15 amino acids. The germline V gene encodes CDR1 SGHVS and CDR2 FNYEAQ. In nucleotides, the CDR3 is TGTGCCAGCAGCTTTCCCCTTGGCGGCAACTATGGCTACACCTTC. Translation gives CASSFPLGGNYGYTF.

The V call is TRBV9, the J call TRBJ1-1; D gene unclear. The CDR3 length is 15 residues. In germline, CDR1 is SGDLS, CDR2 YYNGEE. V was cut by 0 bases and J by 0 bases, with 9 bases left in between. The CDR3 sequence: CASSVEWQLNTEAFF. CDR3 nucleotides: TGTGCCAGCAGCGTAGAGTGGCAGTTGAACACTGAAGCTTTCTTT.

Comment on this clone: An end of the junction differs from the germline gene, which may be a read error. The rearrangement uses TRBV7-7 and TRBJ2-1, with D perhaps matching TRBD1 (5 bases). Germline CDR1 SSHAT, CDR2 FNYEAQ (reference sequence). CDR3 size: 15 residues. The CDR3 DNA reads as TGTGCTAGCAGCTTAGGGGCCTCTTCCTACAATGAGCAGTTCTTC. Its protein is CASSLGASSYNEQFF.

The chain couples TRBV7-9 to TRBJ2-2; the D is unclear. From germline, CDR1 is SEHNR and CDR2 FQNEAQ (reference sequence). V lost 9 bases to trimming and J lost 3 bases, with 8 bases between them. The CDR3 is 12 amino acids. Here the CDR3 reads CARSADTGELFF. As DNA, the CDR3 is TGTGCCAGGTCCGCGGACACCGGGGAGCTGTTTTTT.

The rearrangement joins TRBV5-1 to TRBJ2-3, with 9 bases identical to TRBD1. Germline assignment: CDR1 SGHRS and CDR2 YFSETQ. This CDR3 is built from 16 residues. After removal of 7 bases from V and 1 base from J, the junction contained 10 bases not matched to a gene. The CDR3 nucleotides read TGCGCCAGCGGCGCCGGTACAGGGGGCGGCACAGATACGCAGTATTTT. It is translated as CASGAGTGGGTDTQYF.

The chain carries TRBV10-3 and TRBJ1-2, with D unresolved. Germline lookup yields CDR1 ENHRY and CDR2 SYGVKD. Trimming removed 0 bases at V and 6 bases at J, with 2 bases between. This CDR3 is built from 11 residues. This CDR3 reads CAISESDGYTF. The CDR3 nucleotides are TGTGCCATCAGTGAGTCCGATGGCTACACCTTC.

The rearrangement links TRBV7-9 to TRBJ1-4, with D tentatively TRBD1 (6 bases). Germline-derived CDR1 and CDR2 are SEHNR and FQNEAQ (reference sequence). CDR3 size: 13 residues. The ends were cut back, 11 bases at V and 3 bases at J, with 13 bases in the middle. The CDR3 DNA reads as TGTGCCGGCGGGGGCGCGGCTAATGAAAAACTGTTTTTT. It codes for CAGGGAANEKLFF.

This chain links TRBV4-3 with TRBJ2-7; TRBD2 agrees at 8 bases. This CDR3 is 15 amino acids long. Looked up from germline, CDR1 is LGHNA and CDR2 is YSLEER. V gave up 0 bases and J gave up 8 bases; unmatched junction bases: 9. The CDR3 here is CASSQDLSGGLQQYF. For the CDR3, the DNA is TGCGCCAGCAGCCAAGATTTATCGGGGGGGCTCCAGCAGTACTTC.

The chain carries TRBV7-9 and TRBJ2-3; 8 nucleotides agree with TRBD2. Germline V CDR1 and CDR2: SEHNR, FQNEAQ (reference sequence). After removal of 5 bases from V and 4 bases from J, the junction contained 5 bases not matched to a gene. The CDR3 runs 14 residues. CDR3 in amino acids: CASSLSGEADTQYF. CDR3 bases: TGTGCCAGCAGCCTTAGCGGGGAAGCAGATACGCAGTATTTT.